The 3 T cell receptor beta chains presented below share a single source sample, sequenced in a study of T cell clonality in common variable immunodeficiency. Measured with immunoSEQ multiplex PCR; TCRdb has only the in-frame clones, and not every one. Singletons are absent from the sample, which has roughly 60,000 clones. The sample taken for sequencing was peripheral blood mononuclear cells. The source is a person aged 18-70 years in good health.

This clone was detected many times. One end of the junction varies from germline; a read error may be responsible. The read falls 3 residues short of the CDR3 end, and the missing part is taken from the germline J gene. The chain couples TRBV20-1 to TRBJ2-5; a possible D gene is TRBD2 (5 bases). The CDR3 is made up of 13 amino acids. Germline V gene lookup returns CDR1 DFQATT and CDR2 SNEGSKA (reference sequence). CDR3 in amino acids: CSAGDGLGETQYF. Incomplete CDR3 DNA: TGCAGTGCTGGAGATGGACTTGGGGAGACC.

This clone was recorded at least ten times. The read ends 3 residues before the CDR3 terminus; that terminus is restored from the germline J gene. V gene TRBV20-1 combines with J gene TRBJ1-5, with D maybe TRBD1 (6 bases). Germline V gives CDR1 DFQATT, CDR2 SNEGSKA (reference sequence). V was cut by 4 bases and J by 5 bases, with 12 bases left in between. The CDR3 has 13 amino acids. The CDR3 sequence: CSANTGLHQPQHF. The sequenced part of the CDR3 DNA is TGCAGTGCTAATACAGGGCTCCATCAGCCC.

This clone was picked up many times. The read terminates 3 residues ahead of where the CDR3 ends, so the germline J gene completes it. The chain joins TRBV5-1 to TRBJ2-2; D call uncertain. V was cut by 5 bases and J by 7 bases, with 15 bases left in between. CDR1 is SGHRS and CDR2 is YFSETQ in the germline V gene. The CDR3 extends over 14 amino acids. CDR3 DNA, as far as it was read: TGCGCCAGCAGGGCTGGGTCAGCTAGCGGGGAG. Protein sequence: CASRAGSASGE. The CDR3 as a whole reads CASRAGSASGELFF.